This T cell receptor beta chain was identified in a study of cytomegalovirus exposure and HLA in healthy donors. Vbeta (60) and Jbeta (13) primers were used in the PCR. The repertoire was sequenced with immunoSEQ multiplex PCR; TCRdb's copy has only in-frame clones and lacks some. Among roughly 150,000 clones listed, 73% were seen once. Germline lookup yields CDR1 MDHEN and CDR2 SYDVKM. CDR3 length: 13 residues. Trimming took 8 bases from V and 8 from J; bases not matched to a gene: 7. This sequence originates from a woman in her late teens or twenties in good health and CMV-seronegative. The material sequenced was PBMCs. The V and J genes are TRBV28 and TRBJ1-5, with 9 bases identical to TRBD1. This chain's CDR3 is CASRTGGGEPQHF. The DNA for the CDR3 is TGTGCCAGCCGCACAGGGGGCGGCGAGCCCCAGCATTTT.